The 3 T cell receptor beta chains below were found in one sample sequenced in a study of T-cell reconstitution after alpha-beta-depleted transplantation in children. Preparation of the TCRbeta library was carried out with unique molecular identifiers. Each CDR3 protein is one row after TCRdb ran MiXCR on the PCR reads. The sample shows almost 600,000 distinct CDR3 sequences, approximately 30% of them seen only once. Sequenced material: PBMCs, taken before TCRalphabeta/CD19-depleted stem cell transplant. Source of these receptors: a boy younger than two with Wiskott-Aldrich syndrome, due to receive a stem cell transplant.

V is TRBV5-5 and J is TRBJ1-1; no clear D gene. Germline V CDR1 and CDR2: SGHKS, YYEKEE (reference sequence). Trimming pared 1 base from V and 3 bases from J, leaving 10 bases between. CDR3 length: 14 residues. The CDR3 nucleotides are TGTGCCAGCAGCTTGAGGGTGTGGTACACTGAAGCTTTCTTT. Its protein is CASSLRVWYTEAFF.

This clonotype has just a few counts. The V and J genes are TRBV20-1 and TRBJ2-3; 7 bases align to TRBD1. This CDR3 is built from 16 residues. Unmatched junction bases numbered 10, after V lost 0 bases and J lost 4 bases. Germline V gene data show CDR1 as DFQATT and CDR2 as SNEGSKA (reference sequence). The CDR3 DNA reads as TGCAGTGCTAGAGATCCGAACAGGGGTTGGTCAGATACGCAGTATTTT. Its translation is CSARDPNRGWSDTQYF.

The rearrangement joins TRBV7-2 to TRBJ2-5, with unresolved D. Trimming shortened V by 5 bases and J by 5 bases, and 12 bases separated the two germline ends. Germline lookup yields CDR1 SGHTA and CDR2 FQGNSA. CDR3 length: 13 residues. The CDR3 sequence is CASSLPSEETQYF. For the CDR3, the DNA is TGTGCCAGCAGCCTTCCATCCGAGGAGACCCAGTACTTC.